This T cell receptor beta chain was captured in a study of T cells in Graves' hyperthyroidism and ophthalmopathy. For the study at large: Initial diagnosis, before any treatment, was when peripheral blood was collected. Study conclusions and caveats: Classification by a 13 V-J model distinguished ophthalmopathy from stable hyperthyroidism.

This clonotype was seen many times. Its antigen is currently unknown. V was trimmed by 8 bases and J by 6 bases, leaving 17 bases between them. CDR3 length: 14 amino acids. From germline, CDR1 is SEHNR and CDR2 FQNEAQ (reference sequence). Amplified TCR beta CDR3 regions came from RNA transcripts. A set of HTBI primers served as the primers for a first-round RT-PCR of the TCR CDR3. One entry per CDR3 protein results from TCRdb running MiXCR on the multiplex PCR reads. Altogether under 400,000 distinct CDR3 sequences are present, about 12% being singletons, with the ten largest covering around a tenth. The sample consisted of blood. The source is a woman under 30 with Graves' hyperthyroidism. The gene calls are TRBV7-9 and TRBJ2-1; a possible D gene is TRBD2 (6 bases). The CDR3 nucleotides are TGTGCCAGCGGAAGCAAGTCGGGGGTCAATGAGCAGTTCTTC. It specifies CASGSKSGVNEQFF.